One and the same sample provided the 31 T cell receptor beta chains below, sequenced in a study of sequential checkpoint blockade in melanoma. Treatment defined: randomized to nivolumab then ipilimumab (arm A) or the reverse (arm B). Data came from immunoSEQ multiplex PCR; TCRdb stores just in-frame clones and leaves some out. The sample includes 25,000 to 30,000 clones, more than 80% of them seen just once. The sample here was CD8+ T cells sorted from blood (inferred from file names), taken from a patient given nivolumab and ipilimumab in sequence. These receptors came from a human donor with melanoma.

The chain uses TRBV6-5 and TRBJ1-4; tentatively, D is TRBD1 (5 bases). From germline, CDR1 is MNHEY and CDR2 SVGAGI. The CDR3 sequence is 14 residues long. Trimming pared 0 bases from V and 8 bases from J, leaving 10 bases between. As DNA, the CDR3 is TGTGCCAGCAGTTACTCGCAGGGTAGGGAAAAACTGTTTTTT. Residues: CASSYSQGREKLFF.

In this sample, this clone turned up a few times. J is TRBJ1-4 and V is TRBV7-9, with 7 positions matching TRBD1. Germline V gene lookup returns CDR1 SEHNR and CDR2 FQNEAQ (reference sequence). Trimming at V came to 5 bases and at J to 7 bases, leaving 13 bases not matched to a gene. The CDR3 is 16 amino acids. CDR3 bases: TGTGCCAGCAGCCCCCGGACGACAGGGATAAGTGAAAAACTGTTTTTT. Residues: CASSPRTTGISEKLFF.

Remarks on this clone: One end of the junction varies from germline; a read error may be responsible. The CDR3 DNA sequence: TGTGCCAGTAGTATACCGACAGGGAGGAGCACCGGGGAGCTGTCTTTT. Protein: CASSIPTGRSTGELSF. The chain has TRBV19 and TRBJ2-2; tentatively, D is TRBD1 (7 bases). The CDR3 totals 16 residues. Germline V lookup: CDR1 LNHDA, CDR2 SQIVND (reference sequence).

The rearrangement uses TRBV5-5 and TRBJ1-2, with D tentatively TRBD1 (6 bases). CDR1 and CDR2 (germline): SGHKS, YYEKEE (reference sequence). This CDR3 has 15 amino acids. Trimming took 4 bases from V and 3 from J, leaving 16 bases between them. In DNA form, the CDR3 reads TGTGCCAGCAGCCCTTTCCCGGACAGATACTATGGCTACACCTTC. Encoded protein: CASSPFPDRYYGYTF. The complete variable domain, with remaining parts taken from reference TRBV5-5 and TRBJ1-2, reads DAGVTQSPTHLIKTRGQQVTLRCSPISGHKSVSWYQQVLGQGPQFIFQYYEKEERGRGNFPDRFSARQFPNYSSELNVNALLLGDSALYLCASSPFPDRYYGYTFGSGTRLTVV.

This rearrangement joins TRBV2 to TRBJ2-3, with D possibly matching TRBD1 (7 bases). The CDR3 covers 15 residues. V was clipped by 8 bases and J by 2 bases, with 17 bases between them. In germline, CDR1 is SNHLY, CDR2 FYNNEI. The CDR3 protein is CASGGGTVNTDTQYF. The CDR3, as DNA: TGTGCCAGCGGGGGCGGGACAGTGAACACAGATACGCAGTATTTT.

The CDR3 spells CATPPDRSDEQYF. The CDR3 DNA reads TGTGCCACCCCCCCGGACAGGTCCGACGAGCAGTACTTC. The V call is TRBV6-1, the J call TRBJ2-7, with 7 bases lining up with TRBD1. In germline, CDR1 is MNHNS, CDR2 SASEGT. This CDR3 spans 13 amino acids. J was trimmed by 5 bases and V by 10 bases; bases with no gene match: 11.

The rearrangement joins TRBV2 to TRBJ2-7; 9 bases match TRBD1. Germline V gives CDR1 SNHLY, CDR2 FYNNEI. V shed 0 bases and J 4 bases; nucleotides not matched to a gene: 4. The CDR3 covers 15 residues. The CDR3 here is CASSEAPGTGYEQYF. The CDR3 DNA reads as TGTGCCAGCAGTGAAGCCCCCGGGACAGGGTACGAGCAGTACTTC.

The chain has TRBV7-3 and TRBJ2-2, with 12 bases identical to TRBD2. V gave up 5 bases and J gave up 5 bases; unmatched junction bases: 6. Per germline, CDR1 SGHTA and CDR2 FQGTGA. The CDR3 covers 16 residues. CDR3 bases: TGTGCCAGCAGCCCTAGCGGGAGGGCCGAGACCGGGGAGCTGTTTTTT. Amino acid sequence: CASSPSGRAETGELFF. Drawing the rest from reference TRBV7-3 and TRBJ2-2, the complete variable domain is GAGVSQTPSNKVTEKGKYVELRCDPISGHTALYWYRQSLGQGPEFLIYFQGTGAADDSGLPNDRFFAVRPEGSVSTLKIQRTERGDSAVYLCASSPSGRAETGELFFGEGSRLTVL.

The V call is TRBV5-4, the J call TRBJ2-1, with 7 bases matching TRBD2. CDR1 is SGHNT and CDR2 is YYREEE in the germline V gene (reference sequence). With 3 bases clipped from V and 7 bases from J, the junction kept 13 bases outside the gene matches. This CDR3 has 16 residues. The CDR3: CASSSRTSQSSNEQFF. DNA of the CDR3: TGTGCCAGCAGCTCTAGGACTAGTCAGTCCTCAAATGAGCAGTTCTTC.

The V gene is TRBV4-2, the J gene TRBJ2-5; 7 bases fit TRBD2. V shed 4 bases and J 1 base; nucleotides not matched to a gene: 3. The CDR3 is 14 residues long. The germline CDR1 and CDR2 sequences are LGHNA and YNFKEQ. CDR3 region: CASSLGLGQETQYF. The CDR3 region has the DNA TGTGCCAGCAGCCTCGGACTAGGCCAAGAGACCCAGTACTTC.

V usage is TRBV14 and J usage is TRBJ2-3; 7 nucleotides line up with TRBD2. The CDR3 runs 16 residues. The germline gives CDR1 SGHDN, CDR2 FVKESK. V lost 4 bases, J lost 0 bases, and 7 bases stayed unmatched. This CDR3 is CASSPKGRESTDTQYF. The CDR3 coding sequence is TGTGCCAGCAGCCCGAAGGGGAGGGAGAGCACAGATACGCAGTATTTT.

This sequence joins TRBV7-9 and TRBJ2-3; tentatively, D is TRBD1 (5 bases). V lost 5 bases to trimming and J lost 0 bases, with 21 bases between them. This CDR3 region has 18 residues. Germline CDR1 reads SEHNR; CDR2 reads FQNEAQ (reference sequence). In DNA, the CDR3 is TGTGCCAGCAGCGGAAAAGATTTGCAGGGATCTAGCACAGATACGCAGTATTTT. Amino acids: CASSGKDLQGSSTDTQYF.

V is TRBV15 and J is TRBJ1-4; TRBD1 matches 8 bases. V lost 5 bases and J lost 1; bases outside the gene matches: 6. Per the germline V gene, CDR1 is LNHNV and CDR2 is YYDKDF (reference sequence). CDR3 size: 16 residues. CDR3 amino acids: CATSGPGGLTNEKLFF. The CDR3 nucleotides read TGTGCCACCAGCGGTCCAGGGGGCTTAACTAATGAAAAACTGTTTTTT.

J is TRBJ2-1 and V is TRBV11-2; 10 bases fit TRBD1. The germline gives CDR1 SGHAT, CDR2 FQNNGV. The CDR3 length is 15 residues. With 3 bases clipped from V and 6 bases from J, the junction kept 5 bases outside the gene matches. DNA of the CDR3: TGTGCCAGCAGCTTGAGGACAGGGGGAGGCAATGAGCAGTTCTTC. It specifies CASSLRTGGGNEQFF.

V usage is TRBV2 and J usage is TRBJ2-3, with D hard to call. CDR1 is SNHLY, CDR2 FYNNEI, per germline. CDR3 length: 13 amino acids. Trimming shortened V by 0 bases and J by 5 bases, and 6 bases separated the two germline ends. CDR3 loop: CASSEAGGDTQYF. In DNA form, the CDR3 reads TGTGCCAGCAGTGAAGCAGGCGGAGATACGCAGTATTTT.

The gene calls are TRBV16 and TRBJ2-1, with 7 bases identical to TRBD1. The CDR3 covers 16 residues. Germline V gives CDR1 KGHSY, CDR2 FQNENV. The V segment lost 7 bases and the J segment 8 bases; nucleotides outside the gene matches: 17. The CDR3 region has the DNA TGTGCCAGCACAAGACAGGGATTGGATCATAAAGATGAGCAGTTCTTC. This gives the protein CASTRQGLDHKDEQFF.

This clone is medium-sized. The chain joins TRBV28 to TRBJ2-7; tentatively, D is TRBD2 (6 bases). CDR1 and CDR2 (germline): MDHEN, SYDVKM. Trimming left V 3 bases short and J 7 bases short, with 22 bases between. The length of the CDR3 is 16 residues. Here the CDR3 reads CASSLIGGSTNIEQYF. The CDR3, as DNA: TGTGCCAGCAGTTTGATTGGGGGGTCGACTAATATAGAGCAGTACTTC.

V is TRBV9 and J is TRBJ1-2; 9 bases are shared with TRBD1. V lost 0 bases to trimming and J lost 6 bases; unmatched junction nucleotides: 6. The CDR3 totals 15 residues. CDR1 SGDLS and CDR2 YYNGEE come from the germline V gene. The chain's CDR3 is CASSVAGQGRHGYTF. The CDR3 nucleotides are TGTGCCAGCAGCGTAGCGGGACAGGGTCGTCATGGCTACACCTTC.

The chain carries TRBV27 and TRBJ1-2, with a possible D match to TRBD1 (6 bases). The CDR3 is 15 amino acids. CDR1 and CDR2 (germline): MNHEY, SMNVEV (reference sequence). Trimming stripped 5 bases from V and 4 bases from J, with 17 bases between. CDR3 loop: CASSQGTTGVYGYTF. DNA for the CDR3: TGTGCCAGCAGTCAGGGGACAACTGGGGTCTATGGCTACACCTTC.

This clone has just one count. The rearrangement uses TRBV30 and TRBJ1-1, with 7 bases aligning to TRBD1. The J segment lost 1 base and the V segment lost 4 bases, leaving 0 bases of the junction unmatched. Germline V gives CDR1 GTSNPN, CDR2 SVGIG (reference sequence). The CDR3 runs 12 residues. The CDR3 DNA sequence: TGTGCCTGGACAGGGGGGAACACTGAAGCTTTCTTT. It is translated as CAWTGGNTEAFF.

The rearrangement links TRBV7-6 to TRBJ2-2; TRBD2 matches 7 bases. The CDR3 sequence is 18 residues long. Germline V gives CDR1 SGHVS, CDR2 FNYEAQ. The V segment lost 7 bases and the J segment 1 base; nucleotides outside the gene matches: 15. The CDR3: CASTGSVGGKENTGELFF. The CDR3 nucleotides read TGTGCCAGCACCGGTTCCGTCGGGGGGAAGGAGAACACCGGGGAGCTGTTTTTT.

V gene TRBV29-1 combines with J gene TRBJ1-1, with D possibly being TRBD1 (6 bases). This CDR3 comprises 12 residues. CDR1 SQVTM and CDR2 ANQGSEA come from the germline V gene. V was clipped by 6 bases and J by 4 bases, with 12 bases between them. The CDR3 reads CSVRGSGTEAFF. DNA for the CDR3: TGCAGCGTAAGGGGGAGCGGCACTGAAGCTTTCTTT.

CDR3 sequence reads: CASSWTSGIGDTQYF. CDR3 nucleotides: TGTGCCAGCAGCTGGACTAGCGGGATCGGAGATACGCAGTATTTT. The rearrangement links TRBV7-3 to TRBJ2-3, with 12 bases that match TRBD2. Germline trimming cut 4 bases from V and 5 bases from J; bases unmatched to any gene: 4. Looked up from germline, CDR1 is SGHTA and CDR2 is FQGTGA. The CDR3 extends over 15 amino acids.

CDR3 amino acids: CASTPDRAPDNEQFF. In DNA form, the CDR3 reads TGCGCCAGCACCCCAGACAGGGCTCCGGACAATGAGCAGTTCTTC. The chain joins TRBV4-1 to TRBJ2-1; 7 bases line up with TRBD1. V lost 7 bases, J lost 5 bases, and 11 bases stayed unmatched. There are 15 residues in the CDR3. In germline, CDR1 is MGHRA, CDR2 YSYEKL.

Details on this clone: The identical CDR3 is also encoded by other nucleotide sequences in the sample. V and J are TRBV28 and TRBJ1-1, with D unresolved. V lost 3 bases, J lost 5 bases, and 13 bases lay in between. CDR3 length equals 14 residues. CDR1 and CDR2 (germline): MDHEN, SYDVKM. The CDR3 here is CASSLAGYGTEAFF. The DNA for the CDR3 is TGTGCCAGCAGTTTGGCGGGGTACGGAACTGAAGCTTTCTTT.

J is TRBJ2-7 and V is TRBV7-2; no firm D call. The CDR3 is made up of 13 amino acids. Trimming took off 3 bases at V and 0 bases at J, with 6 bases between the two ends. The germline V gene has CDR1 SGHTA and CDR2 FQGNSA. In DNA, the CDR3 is TGTGCCAGCAGCTTCAGGCACTCCTACGAGCAGTACTTC. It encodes CASSFRHSYEQYF.

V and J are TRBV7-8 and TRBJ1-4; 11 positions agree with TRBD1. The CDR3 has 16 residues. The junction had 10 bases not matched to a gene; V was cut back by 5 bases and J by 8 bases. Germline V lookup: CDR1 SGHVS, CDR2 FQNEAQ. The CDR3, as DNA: TGTGCCAGCAGCCTATCAGGACAGGGGGCGGGGGAAAAACTGTTTTTT. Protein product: CASSLSGQGAGEKLFF.

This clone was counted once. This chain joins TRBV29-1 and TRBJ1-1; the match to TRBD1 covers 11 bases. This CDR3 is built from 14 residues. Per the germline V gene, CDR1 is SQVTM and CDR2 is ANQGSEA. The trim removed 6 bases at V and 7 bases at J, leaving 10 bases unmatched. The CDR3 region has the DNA TGCAGCGTAACGCCAGGACAGGGGGCGAATGAAGCTTTCTTT. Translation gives CSVTPGQGANEAFF.

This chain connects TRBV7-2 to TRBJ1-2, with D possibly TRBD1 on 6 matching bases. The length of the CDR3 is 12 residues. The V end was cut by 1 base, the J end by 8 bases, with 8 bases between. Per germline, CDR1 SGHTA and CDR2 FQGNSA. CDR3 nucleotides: TGTGCCAGCAGCTTAGTAGGGGGAGGCTACACCTTC. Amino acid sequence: CASSLVGGGYTF.

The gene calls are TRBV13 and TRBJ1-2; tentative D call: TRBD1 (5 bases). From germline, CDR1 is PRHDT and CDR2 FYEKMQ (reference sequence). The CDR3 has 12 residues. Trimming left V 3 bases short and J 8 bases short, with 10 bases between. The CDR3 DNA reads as TGTGCCAGCAGCTTTATAGGGGCAGGCTACACCTTC. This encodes CASSFIGAGYTF.

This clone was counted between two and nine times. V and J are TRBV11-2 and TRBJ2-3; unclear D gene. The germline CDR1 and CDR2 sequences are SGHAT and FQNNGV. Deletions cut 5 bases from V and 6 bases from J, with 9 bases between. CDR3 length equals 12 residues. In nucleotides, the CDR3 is TGTGCCAGCAGCCTACCTTCCGATACGCAGTATTTT. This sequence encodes CASSLPSDTQYF. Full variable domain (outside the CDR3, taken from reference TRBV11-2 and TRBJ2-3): EAGVAQSPRYKIIEKRQSVAFWCNPISGHATLYWYQQILGQGPKLLIQFQNNGVVDDSQLPKDRFSAERLKGVDSTLKIQPAKLEDSAVYLCASSLPSDTQYFGPGTRLTVL.